The 18 T cell receptor beta chains reported below all come from one sample, sequenced in a study of Ad26.COV2.S vaccination and SARS-CoV-2 variants. Treatment denoted: approximately 18 received Ad26.COV2.S at low or high dose, single or two shots; about five received placebo; per-sample allocation not given. The samples date from day 63 after the first vaccine or placebo injection. Using immunoSEQ multiplex PCR, the repertoire was profiled, and TCRdb retains in-frame clones only, with some absent. The table shows under 550,000 clones, with 90% occurring only once. The input for sequencing was peripheral blood, taken in a trial of Ad26.COV2.S vaccine versus placebo. All receptors derive from a person aged 18 to 65 who received the Ad26.COV2.S COVID-19 vaccine or a placebo.

The chain uses TRBV24-1 and TRBJ2-5, with D perhaps matching TRBD1 (5 bases). The germline V gene encodes CDR1 KGHDR and CDR2 SFDVKD. This CDR3 spans 13 amino acids. V gave up 7 bases and J gave up 1 base, with 9 bases separating them. CDR3 in amino acids: CATSLTGQETQYF. In DNA form, the CDR3 reads TGTGCCACCAGCTTAACAGGCCAAGAGACCCAGTACTTC.

The rearrangement joins TRBV27 to TRBJ1-6; D is uncertain. In germline, CDR1 is MNHEY, CDR2 SMNVEV (reference sequence). Trimming took off 2 bases at V and 4 bases at J, with 6 bases between the two ends. CDR3 length: 14 residues. The CDR3 loop is CASSLGVYNSPLHF. The DNA for the CDR3 is TGTGCCAGCAGTTTAGGGGTATATAATTCACCCCTCCACTTT.

This clone was observed once. This chain uses TRBV13 with TRBJ2-3; D call uncertain. The germline CDR1 and CDR2 sequences are PRHDT and FYEKMQ (reference sequence). The germline V and J ends were trimmed by 4 bases and 2 bases, with 7 bases remaining between them. The length of the CDR3 is 13 residues. The CDR3 here is CASSSTITDTQYF. In DNA, the CDR3 is TGTGCCAGCAGCTCTACAATCACAGATACGCAGTATTTT.

The chain joins TRBV11-3 to TRBJ2-7; 7 positions agree with TRBD1. Per germline, CDR1 SGHNT and CDR2 YENEEA. The CDR3 totals 15 residues. The V and J ends lost 4 bases and 8 bases, in that order; junction bases with no gene match: 14. The CDR3 sequence: CASSSTRDRPFQQYF. The CDR3 DNA follows: TGTGCCAGCAGCTCCACTCGGGACAGACCTTTCCAGCAGTACTTC.

The chain is built from TRBV27 and TRBJ1-5, with D unresolved. Germline CDR1 reads MNHEY; CDR2 reads SMNVEV (reference sequence). The CDR3 has 15 residues. V was shortened by 2 bases and J by 2 bases, with 10 bases between the two germline ends. This chain's CDR3 is CASSLTGRGNQPQHF. The CDR3 DNA is TGTGCCAGCAGTTTAACGGGCCGGGGCAATCAGCCCCAGCATTTT.

V and J are TRBV12-3 or TRBV12-4 and TRBJ2-3, with D uncertain. The CDR3 sequence is 13 residues long. The V gene lost 5 bases and the J gene lost 2 bases, with 8 bases spanning the gap. CDR3 sequence (DNA): TGTGCCAGCAGTAACTATGTCACAGATACGCAGTATTTT. Its protein product is CASSNYVTDTQYF.

The CDR3 loop reads CASSVKTQYF. As DNA, the CDR3 is TGTGCCAGCAGTGTAAAGACCCAGTACTTC. This chain links TRBV6-2 or TRBV6-3 with TRBJ2-5; D is undetermined. Per the germline V gene, CDR1 is MNHEY and CDR2 is SVGEGT. V lost 5 bases, J lost 6 bases, and 4 bases lay in between. The length of the CDR3 is 10 residues.

This chain uses TRBV7-9 with TRBJ1-1, with D unclear. Germline V gene sequence: CDR1 SEHNR, CDR2 FQNEAQ (reference sequence). Trimming cost V 5 bases and J 1 base, with 5 bases left between them. This CDR3 is 12 amino acids long. The CDR3 nucleotides are TGTGCCAGCAGCCCTTGGAACACTGAAGCTTTCTTT. This encodes CASSPWNTEAFF.

The CDR3 loop reads CAISPGTSNTGELFF. The CDR3 DNA sequence: TGTGCCATCAGTCCCGGGACATCGAACACCGGGGAGCTGTTTTTT. The rearrangement links TRBV10-3 to TRBJ2-2, with D tentatively TRBD1 (6 bases). Germline V gives CDR1 ENHRY, CDR2 SYGVKD. The V and J ends lost 5 bases and 0 bases respectively, with 10 bases between them. CDR3 length: 15 residues.

The chain recombines TRBV3-1 (or the pseudogene TRBV3-2) with TRBJ2-7; possible D gene TRBD2, 5 bases. Trimming pared 1 base from V and 6 bases from J, leaving 16 bases between. The CDR3 is 15 residues long. Germline lookup yields CDR1 LGHDT and CDR2 YNNKEL (reference sequence). In nucleotides, the CDR3 is TGTGCCAGCAGCCAAGCGCTAGCTACCTCTTTCGAGCAGTACTTC. Residues: CASSQALATSFEQYF.

The J gene is TRBJ2-3, the V gene TRBV19; D possibly corresponds to TRBD1 (5 bases). The CDR3 has 16 residues. Per the germline V gene, CDR1 is LNHDA and CDR2 is SQIVND (reference sequence). V lost 3 bases and J lost 2, with 15 bases in between. The CDR3 nucleotides read TGTGCCAGTAGTATCCGACAGACTTTTGACACAGATACGCAGTATTTT. Translating it yields CASSIRQTFDTDTQYF.

The chain carries TRBV4-3 and TRBJ2-3, with 16 bases lining up with TRBD2. This CDR3 spans 21 amino acids. The V segment lost 4 bases and the J segment 4 bases; nucleotides outside the gene matches: 17. Germline CDR1 reads LGHNA; CDR2 reads YSLEER. This CDR3 is CASSLTQTGTSGRALSDTQYF. CDR3 DNA: TGCGCCAGCAGCCTTACCCAAACCGGGACTAGCGGGAGGGCCTTATCAGATACGCAGTATTTT.

The V gene is TRBV19, the J gene TRBJ2-7; possibly TRBD2 for D (5 bases). The CDR3 contains 14 residues. Between the trimmed V and J ends, which lost 9 bases and 0 bases, there was a span of 15 bases. From germline, CDR1 is LNHDA and CDR2 SQIVND (reference sequence). The CDR3 bases are TGTGCCAGCCGCAAGAGCGGTAGCTCCTACGAGCAGTACTTC. It codes for CASRKSGSSYEQYF. Looking up the rest from reference TRBV19 and TRBJ2-7 gives the full variable domain: DGGITQSPKYLFRKEGQNVTLSCEQNLNHDAMYWYRQDPGQGLRLIYYSQIVNDFQKGDIAEGYSVSREKKESFPLTVTSAQKNPTAFYLCASRKSGSSYEQYFGPGTRLTVT.

This rearrangement joins TRBV7-9 to TRBJ2-7, with D possibly being TRBD1 or TRBD2 (7 bases each). The CDR3 contains 15 residues. Germline V gives CDR1 SEHNR, CDR2 FQNEAQ (reference sequence). Trimming took 2 bases from V and 5 from J, leaving 16 bases between them. DNA for the CDR3: TGTGCCAGCAGCTTATCAGGGGGGGTTTTCGACGAGCAGTACTTC. The encoded protein is CASSLSGGVFDEQYF.

The V gene is TRBV18, the J gene TRBJ2-7; 13 bases agree with TRBD2. Unmatched junction bases numbered 7, after V lost 0 bases and J lost 5 bases. CDR1 KGHSH and CDR2 LQKENI come from the germline V gene. The CDR3 loop spans 17 amino acids. The DNA for the CDR3 is TGTGCCAGCTCACCACCCGGACTAGCGGGAGACGTCGACGAGCAGTACTTC. This gives the protein CASSPPGLAGDVDEQYF. The variable domain in full, completed from reference TRBV18 and TRBJ2-7, reads NAGVMQNPRHLVRRRGQEARLRCSPMKGHSHVYWYRQLPEEGLKFMVYLQKENIIDESGMPKERFSAEFPKEGPSILRIQQVVRGDSAAYFCASSPPGLAGDVDEQYFGPGTRLTVT.

This chain uses TRBV4-3 with TRBJ2-1; 14 nucleotides align to TRBD2. V trimming: 0 bases; J trimming: 4 bases; junction bases outside the gene matches: 8. This CDR3 spans 19 amino acids. The V gene's germline CDR1 is LGHNA and CDR2 YSLEER. CDR3 region: CASSQDGSGTSGRYNEQFF. Written as DNA, the CDR3 is TGCGCCAGCAGCCAAGATGGCTCCGGGACTAGCGGGAGATACAATGAGCAGTTCTTC.

The rearrangement uses TRBV9 and TRBJ2-5; tentatively, D is TRBD2 (6 bases). The germline V and J ends were trimmed by 7 bases and 1 base, with 11 bases remaining between them. CDR3 length equals 13 residues. Per germline, CDR1 SGDLS and CDR2 YYNGEE. For the CDR3, the DNA is TGTGCCAGCGGGGGGACTGCCCAAGAGACCCAGTACTTC. It yields the protein CASGGTAQETQYF.

V usage is TRBV18 and J usage is TRBJ2-5; no definite D call. V was shortened by 1 base and J by 5 bases, with 2 bases between the two germline ends. From germline, CDR1 is KGHSH and CDR2 LQKENI. The CDR3 is 11 residues long. The CDR3 nucleotides are TGTGCCAGCTCACCACACGAGACCCAGTACTTC. Translation gives CASSPHETQYF.